The source of this T cell receptor (beta chain) is a study of CD8 T cells in Susac syndrome. Reverse transcription of 0.5 to 1 ug RNA was performed with random hexamers. TCRdb recomputed calls from the immunoSEQ multiplex PCR reads with MiXCR, one row per CDR3 protein. The sample lists approximately 150,000 distinct CDR3 sequences; roughly 95% were seen once. The V end was cut by 0 bases, the J end by 0 bases, with 6 bases between. The germline V gene has CDR1 SGHRS and CDR2 YFSETQ. The CDR3 covers 14 residues. This TCR derives from a human donor with Susac syndrome. Sequenced sample: CD4+ T cells from PBMCs. The chain has TRBV5-1 and TRBJ1-2, with unresolved D. The CDR3 region has the DNA TGCGCCAGCAGCTTGGACAGTACTAACTATGGCTACACCTTC. Translated, it gives CASSLDSTNYGYTF.